This T cell receptor (beta chain) was sequenced in a study of technical replicates of blood from a handful of donors. Only in-frame clones appear in the TCRdb table, and some are missing; sequencing was by immunoSEQ multiplex PCR. This table holds approximately 70,000 clones, roughly 96% found once. CDR1 is SGHTA, CDR2 FQGNSA, per germline. This CDR3 has 13 residues. V lost 2 bases, J lost 3 bases, and 7 bases lay in between. The chain carries TRBV7-2 and TRBJ1-1, with D tentatively TRBD1 (5 bases). Sequenced sample: T cells isolated from PBMCs. The source of this sequence is a human donor in good health. CDR3 sequence (DNA): TGTGCCAGCAGCTTACAGGGATACACTGAAGCTTTCTTT. Amino acid sequence: CASSLQGYTEAFF.